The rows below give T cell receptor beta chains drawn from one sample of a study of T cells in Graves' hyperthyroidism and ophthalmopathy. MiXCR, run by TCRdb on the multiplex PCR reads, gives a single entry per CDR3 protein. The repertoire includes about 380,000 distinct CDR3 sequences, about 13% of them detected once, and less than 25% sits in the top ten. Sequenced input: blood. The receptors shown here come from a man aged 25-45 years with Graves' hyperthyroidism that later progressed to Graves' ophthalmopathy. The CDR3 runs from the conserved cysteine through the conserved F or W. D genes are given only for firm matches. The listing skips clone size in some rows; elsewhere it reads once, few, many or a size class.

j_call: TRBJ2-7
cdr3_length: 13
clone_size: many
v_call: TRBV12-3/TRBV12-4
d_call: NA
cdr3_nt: TGTGCCAGCAGCTCGGGCGCTAGCTACGAGCAGTACTTC
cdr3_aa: CASSSGASYEQYF

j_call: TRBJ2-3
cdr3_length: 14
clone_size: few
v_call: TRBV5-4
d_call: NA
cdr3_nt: TGTGCCAGCAGCTGGAGCGAGGGAACAGATACGCAGTATTTT
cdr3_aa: CASSWSEGTDTQYF

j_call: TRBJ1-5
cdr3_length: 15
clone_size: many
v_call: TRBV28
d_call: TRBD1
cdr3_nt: TGTGCCAGCAGCCAAAGCCAGGGGGCCGTTCAGCCCCAGCATTTT
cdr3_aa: CASSQSQGAVQPQHF

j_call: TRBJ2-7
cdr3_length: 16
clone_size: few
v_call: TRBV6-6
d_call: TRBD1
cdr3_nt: TGTGCCAGCAGTTACAATCGGGACAGGGGTTCCTACGAGCAGTACTTC
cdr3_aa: CASSYNRDRGSYEQYF

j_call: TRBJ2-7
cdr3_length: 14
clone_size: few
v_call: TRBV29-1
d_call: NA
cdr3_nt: TGCAGCGTCAATCGACGGGGCCTCGTTATTGAGCAGTACTTC
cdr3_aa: CSVNRRGLVIEQYF

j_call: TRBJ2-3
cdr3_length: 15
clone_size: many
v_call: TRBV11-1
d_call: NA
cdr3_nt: TGTGCCAGCAGCTCACCGGAATCGTCCAGGTATACGCAGTATTTT
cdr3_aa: CASSSPESSRYTQYF

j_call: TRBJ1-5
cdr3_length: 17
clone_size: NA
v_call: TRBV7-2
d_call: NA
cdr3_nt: TGTGCCAGCAGCTTGGTCCTCCTCGAGGAAAACCCACAGCCCCAGCATTTT
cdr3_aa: CASSLVLLEENPQPQHF

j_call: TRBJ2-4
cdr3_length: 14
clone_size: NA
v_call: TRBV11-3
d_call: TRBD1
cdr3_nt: TGTGCCAGCAGCGCATCGGGACAGCCAAACATTCAGTACTTC
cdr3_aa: CASSASGQPNIQYF

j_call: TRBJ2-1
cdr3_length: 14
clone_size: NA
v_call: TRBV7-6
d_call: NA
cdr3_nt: TGTGCCAGCAGCTACGGGGAGGACTTGAGGGGGCAGTTCTTC
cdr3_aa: CASSYGEDLRGQFF

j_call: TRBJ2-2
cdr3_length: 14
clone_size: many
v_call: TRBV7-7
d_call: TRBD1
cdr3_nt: TGTGCCAGCAGCTTAGCACAGGGGGCCGGGGAGCTGTTTTTT
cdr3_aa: CASSLAQGAGELFF

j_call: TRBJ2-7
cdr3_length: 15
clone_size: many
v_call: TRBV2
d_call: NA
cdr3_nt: TGTGCCAGCAGTGCAACCGGGACACCCGAGGGTGAGCAGTACTTC
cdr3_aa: CASSATGTPEGEQYF

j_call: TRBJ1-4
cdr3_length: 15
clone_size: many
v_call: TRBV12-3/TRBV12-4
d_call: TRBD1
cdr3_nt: TGTGCCAGCAGTCCCGGGACAGGTTTGGATGAAAAACTGTTTTTT
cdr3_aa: CASSPGTGLDEKLFF

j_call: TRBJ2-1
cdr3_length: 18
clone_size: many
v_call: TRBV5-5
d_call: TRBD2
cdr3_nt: TGTGCCAGCAGCCTAGGACTAGCGGGGGGGCGGTCCTACAATGAGCAGTTCTTC
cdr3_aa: CASSLGLAGGRSYNEQFF

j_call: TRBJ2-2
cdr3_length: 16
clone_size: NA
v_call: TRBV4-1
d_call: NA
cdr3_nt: TGCGCCAGCAGCCAGGGTACAGGGCCCATGGACGGGGAGCTGTTTTTT
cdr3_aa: CASSQGTGPMDGELFF

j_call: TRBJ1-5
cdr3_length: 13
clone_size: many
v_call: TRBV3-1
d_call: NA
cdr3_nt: TGTGCCAGCAGCCCTGGGAGGTGGCAGCCCCAGCATTTT
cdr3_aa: CASSPGRWQPQHF

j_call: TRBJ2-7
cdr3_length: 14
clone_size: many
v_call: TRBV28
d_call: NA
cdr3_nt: TGTGCCAGCAGCCTGGTGGGACTGAACTACGAGCAGTACTTC
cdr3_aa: CASSLVGLNYEQYF

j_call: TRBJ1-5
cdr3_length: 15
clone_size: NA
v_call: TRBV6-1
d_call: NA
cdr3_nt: TGTGCCAGCAGTGAAGTTGGCCGGCTACCTCAGCCCCAGCATTTT
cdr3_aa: CASSEVGRLPQPQHF

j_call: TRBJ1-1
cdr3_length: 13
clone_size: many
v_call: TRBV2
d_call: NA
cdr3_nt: TGTGCCGGGTCCCCAGGGAAGGGCACTGAAGCTTTCTTT
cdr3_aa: CAGSPGKGTEAFF

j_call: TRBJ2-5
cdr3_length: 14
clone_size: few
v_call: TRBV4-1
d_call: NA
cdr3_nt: TGCGCCAGCAGCCAAGCGGGGGGCAGGGAGACCCAGTACTTC
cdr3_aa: CASSQAGGRETQYF

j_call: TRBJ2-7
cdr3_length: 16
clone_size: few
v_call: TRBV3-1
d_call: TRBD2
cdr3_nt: TGTGCCAGCAGCCCACCGGGACTAGCGGGCACCTACGAGCAGTACTTC
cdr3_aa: CASSPPGLAGTYEQYF

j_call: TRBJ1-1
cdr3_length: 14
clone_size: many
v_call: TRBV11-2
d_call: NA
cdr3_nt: TGTGCCAGCAGCGCGGGACTATTGAACACTGAAGCTTTCTTT
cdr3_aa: CASSAGLLNTEAFF

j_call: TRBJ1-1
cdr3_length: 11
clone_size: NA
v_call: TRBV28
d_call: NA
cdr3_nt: TGTGCCAGCAGTTTATGGCGGGAAGCTTTCTTT
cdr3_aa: CASSLWREAFF

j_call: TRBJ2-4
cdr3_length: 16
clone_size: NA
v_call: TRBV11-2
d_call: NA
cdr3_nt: TGTGCCAGCAGCTTAACGGCAGGATTAGCCAAAAACATTCAGTACTTC
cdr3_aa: CASSLTAGLAKNIQYF

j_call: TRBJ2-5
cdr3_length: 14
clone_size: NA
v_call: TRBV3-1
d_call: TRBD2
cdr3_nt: TGTGCCAGCAGCTCAAGGACTAGGGCAGAGACCCAGTACTTC
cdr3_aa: CASSSRTRAETQYF

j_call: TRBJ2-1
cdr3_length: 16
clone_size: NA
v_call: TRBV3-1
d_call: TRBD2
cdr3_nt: TGTGCCAGCAGCCAGCGACTAGCGGGGGGGCCCGGTGAGCAGTTCTTC
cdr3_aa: CASSQRLAGGPGEQFF

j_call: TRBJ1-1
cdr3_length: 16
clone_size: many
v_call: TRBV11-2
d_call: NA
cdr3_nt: TGTGCCAGCAGCTCGAGAGGAGGTTACATGAACACTGAAGCTTTCTTT
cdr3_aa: CASSSRGGYMNTEAFF

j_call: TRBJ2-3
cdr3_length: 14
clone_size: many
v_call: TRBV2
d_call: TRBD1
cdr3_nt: TGTGCCAGCAGTAAACAGGGGGTCCCAGATACGCAGTATTTT
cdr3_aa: CASSKQGVPDTQYF

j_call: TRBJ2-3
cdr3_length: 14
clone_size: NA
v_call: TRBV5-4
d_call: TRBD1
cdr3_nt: TGTGCCAGCAGCCTGGACAGGGTGGGAGATACGCAGTATTTT
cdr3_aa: CASSLDRVGDTQYF

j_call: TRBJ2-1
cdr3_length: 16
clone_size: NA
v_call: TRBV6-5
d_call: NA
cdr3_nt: TGTGCCAGCAGTTACTCGGGGGGGGCTAGCTACAATGAGCAGTTCTTC
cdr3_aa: CASSYSGGASYNEQFF

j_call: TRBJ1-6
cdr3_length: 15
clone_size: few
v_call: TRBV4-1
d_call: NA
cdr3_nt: TGCGCCAGCAGAACGGACATACTGAGGAATTCACCCCTCCACTTT
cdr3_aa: CASRTDILRNSPLHF

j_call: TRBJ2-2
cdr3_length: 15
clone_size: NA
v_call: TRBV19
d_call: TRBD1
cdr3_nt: TGTGCCAGTATAAGGACAGGGGCGAACACCGGGGAGCTGTTTTTT
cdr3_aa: CASIRTGANTGELFF

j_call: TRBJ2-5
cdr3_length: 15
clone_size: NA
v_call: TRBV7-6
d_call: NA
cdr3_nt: TGTGCCAGCAGCTTAGAGCGGACCGCAGAAGAGACCCAGTACTTC
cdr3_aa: CASSLERTAEETQYF

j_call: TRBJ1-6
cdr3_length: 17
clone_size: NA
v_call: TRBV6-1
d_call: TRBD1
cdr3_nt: TGTGCCAGCAGTCGACAGGGGCCTAGCTCCTATAATTCACCCCTCCACTTT
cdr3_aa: CASSRQGPSSYNSPLHF

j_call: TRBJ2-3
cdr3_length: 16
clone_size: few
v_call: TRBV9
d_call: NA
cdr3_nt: TGTGCCAGCAGTTTGACTGGGGGGGGCTCCACAGATACGCAGTATTTT
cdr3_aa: CASSLTGGGSTDTQYF

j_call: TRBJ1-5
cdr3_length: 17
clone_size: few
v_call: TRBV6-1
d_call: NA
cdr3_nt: TGTGCCAGCAGCACCTTCGGATTCCTGGGGGTTAATCAGCCCCAGCATTTT
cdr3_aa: CASSTFGFLGVNQPQHF

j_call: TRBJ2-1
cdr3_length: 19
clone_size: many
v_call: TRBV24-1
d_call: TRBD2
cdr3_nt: TGTGCCACCAGAGACCCGGGACTAGCGGGAACGCAGTCCTACAATGAGCAGTTCTTC
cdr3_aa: CATRDPGLAGTQSYNEQFF

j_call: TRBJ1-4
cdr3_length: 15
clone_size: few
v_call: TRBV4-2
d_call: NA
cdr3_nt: TGTGCCAGCAGCCAACTGGGGAGGGGGAGCGAAAAACTGTTTTTT
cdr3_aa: CASSQLGRGSEKLFF

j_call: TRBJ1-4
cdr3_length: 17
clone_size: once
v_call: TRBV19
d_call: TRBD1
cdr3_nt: TGTGCCAGTAGTATCGATGCGGGACAGGGGTTGTCTGAAAAACTGTTTTTT
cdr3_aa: CASSIDAGQGLSEKLFF

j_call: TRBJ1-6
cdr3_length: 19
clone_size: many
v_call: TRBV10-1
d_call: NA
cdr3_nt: TGCGCCAGCAGTGACCGGGCACAGCGGGAAGACGTCTATAATTCACCCCTCCACTTT
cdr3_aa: CASSDRAQREDVYNSPLHF

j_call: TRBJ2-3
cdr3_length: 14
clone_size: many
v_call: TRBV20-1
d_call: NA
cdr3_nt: TGCAGTGCTAGGGGTACAGGTGGCACAGATACGCAGTATTTT
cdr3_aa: CSARGTGGTDTQYF

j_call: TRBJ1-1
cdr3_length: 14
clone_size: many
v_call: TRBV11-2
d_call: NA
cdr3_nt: TGTGCCAGCAGCTTAGCAGTCCAGAACACTGAAGCTTTCTTT
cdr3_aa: CASSLAVQNTEAFF

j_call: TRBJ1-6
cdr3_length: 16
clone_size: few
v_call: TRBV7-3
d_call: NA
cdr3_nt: TGTGCCAGCAGCTTACCCCAACCCCTCTATAATTCACCCCTCCACTTT
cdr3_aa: CASSLPQPLYNSPLHF

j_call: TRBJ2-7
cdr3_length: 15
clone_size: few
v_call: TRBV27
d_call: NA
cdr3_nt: TGTGCCAGCAGTTTATCGAAAGCGGGCCGGGACGAGCAGTACTTC
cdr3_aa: CASSLSKAGRDEQYF

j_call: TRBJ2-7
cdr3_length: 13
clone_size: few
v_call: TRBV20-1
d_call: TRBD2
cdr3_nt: TGCAGTGCTAGGGCTAGCGGGAGCTACGAGCAGTACTTC
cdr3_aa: CSARASGSYEQYF

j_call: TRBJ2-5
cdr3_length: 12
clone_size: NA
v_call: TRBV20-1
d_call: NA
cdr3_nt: TGCAGTGCTAGAGGTACCCAAGAGACCCAGTACTTC
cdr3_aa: CSARGTQETQYF

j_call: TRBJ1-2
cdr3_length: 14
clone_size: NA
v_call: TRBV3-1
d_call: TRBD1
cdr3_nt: TGTGCCAGCAGCCGAGAGGACAGGGCATCTGGCTACACCTTC
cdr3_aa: CASSREDRASGYTF

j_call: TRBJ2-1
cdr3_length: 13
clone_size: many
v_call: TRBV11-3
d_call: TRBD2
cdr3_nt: TGTGCCAGCAGCCCGGGACTAGCGGGGGGGGAGTTCTTC
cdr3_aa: CASSPGLAGGEFF

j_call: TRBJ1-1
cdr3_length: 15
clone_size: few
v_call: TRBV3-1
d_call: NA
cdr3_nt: TGTGCCAGCAGCTTAGGGGCCGCGGTGAGCACTGAAGCTTTCTTT
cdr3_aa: CASSLGAAVSTEAFF

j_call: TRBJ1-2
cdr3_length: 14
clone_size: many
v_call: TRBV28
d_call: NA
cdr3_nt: TGTGCCAGCAGTTTAGCAGGCTCTAACTATGGCTACACCTTC
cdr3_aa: CASSLAGSNYGYTF

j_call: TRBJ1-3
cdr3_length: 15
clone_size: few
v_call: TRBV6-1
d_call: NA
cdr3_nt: TGTGCCAGCAGTACTCGGCGGCGAACTGGAAACACCATATATTTT
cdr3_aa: CASSTRRRTGNTIYF

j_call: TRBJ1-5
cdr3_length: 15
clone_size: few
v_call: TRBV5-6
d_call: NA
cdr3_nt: TGTGCCAGCAGCTCCGGGACCCTTGGAAATCAGCCCCAGCATTTT
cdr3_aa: CASSSGTLGNQPQHF

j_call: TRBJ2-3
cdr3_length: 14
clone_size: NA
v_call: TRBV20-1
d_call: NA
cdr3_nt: TGCAGTGCTAGACCCCCGTCTAGCACAGATACGCAGTATTTT
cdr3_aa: CSARPPSSTDTQYF

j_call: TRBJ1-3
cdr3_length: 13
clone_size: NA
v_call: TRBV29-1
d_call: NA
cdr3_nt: TGCAGCGTTGGCTTTAACTCTGGAAACACCATATATTTT
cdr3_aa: CSVGFNSGNTIYF